Following are 18 T cell receptor beta chains from one sample sequenced in a study of blood T cell repertoires in COVID-19. TCRdb's copy holds only in-frame clones and misses some; the assay was immunoSEQ multiplex PCR. The repertoire includes about 130,000 clones, approximately 74% of them detected once, and less than 2.5% sits in the top ten. Sequenced: peripheral blood. Receptor source: a woman in her 70s with acute or convalescent COVID-19.

Ten or more counts support this clone. The chain uses TRBV25-1 and TRBJ1-6, with D perhaps TRBD1 (6 bases). Trimming took 4 bases from V and 7 from J, leaving 17 bases between them. The CDR3 is 16 residues long. From germline, CDR1 is MGHDK and CDR2 SYGVNS. The chain's CDR3 is CASSGGGGIQNSPLHF. As DNA, the CDR3 is TGTGCCAGCAGTGGAGGGGGAGGGATCCAGAATTCACCCCTCCACTTT.

This clone was seen a handful of times. The chain has TRBV29-1 and TRBJ2-7; D might be TRBD1 (6 bases). Per the germline V gene, CDR1 is SQVTM and CDR2 is ANQGSEA. The V and J ends lost 3 bases and 5 bases respectively, with 20 bases between them. CDR3 length equals 15 residues. CDR3 loop: CSVDTTGSLSDEQYF. The CDR3 DNA follows: TGCAGCGTTGATACCACAGGGTCTTTGAGTGACGAGCAGTACTTC.

The chain has TRBV5-1 and TRBJ2-1; 9 positions agree with TRBD1. V lost 5 bases to trimming and J lost 7 bases; unmatched junction nucleotides: 10. The length of the CDR3 is 15 residues. Germline V lookup: CDR1 SGHRS, CDR2 YFSETQ. CDR3 coding DNA: TGCGCCAGCAGGGTAACCACAGGGGGCTGGAATGAGCAGTTCTTC. It translates to CASRVTTGGWNEQFF.

This clone appeared a few times. The V gene is TRBV28, the J gene TRBJ2-3; 10 bases match TRBD1. J lost 4 bases, V lost 3 bases, and 7 bases had no gene match. Germline lookup yields CDR1 MDHEN and CDR2 SYDVKM. This CDR3 contains 16 residues. For the CDR3, the DNA is TGTGCCAGCAGTTTCCCCCGGGGACAGGGGTCAGATACGCAGTATTTT. Translation: CASSFPRGQGSDTQYF.

The chain joins TRBV5-1 to TRBJ2-2; TRBD2 agrees at 11 bases. The CDR3 covers 16 residues. V lost 0 bases and J lost 4; bases outside the gene matches: 2. CDR1 is SGHRS and CDR2 is YFSETQ in the germline V gene. The CDR3 reads CASSLAGLAGTGELFF. The CDR3 DNA sequence: TGCGCCAGCAGCTTGGCCGGACTAGCGGGCACCGGGGAGCTGTTTTTT. Using reference TRBV5-1 and TRBJ2-2 for the parts outside the CDR3, the full variable domain is KAGVTQTPRYLIKTRGQQVTLSCSPISGHRSVSWYQQTPGQGLQFLFEYFSETQRNKGNFPGRFSGRQFSNSRSEMNVSTLELGDSALYLCASSLAGLAGTGELFFGEGSRLTVL.

The DNA for the CDR3 is TGCAGCGTCGAGAAGACTAGCACAGATACGCAGTATTTT. It encodes CSVEKTSTDTQYF. The V and J genes are TRBV29-1 and TRBJ2-3; the D is unclear. This CDR3 is built from 13 residues. V gave up 6 bases and J gave up 0 bases, with 10 bases separating them. From germline, CDR1 is SQVTM and CDR2 ANQGSEA.

There are many counts of this clone. The chain employs TRBV28 and TRBJ2-5; D is uncertain. V gave up 5 bases and J gave up 5 bases, with 12 bases separating them. The CDR3 loop spans 13 amino acids. The germline V gene encodes CDR1 MDHEN and CDR2 SYDVKM. The CDR3 loop reads CASSTIGQETQYF. The CDR3 DNA is TGTGCCAGCAGTACCATTGGCCAGGAGACCCAGTACTTC.

V is TRBV28 and J is TRBJ2-2, with 9 bases that match TRBD1. The CDR3 is 16 residues long. V was pared by 5 bases and J by 5 bases, with 9 bases of the junction left unmatched. The germline V gene has CDR1 MDHEN and CDR2 SYDVKM. The DNA of the CDR3 is TGTGCCAGCAGTCGACGGACAGGGGTCGGTACCGGGGAGCTGTTTTTT. This codes for CASSRRTGVGTGELFF.

This clone was recorded a few times. The rearrangement joins TRBV5-6 to TRBJ1-3; D is unresolved. The V end lost 1 base, the J end lost 9 bases, and 11 bases lay between the germline ends. The germline CDR1 and CDR2 sequences are SGHDT and YYEEEE. The CDR3 is made up of 13 amino acids. The CDR3 is CASSLRSTSTIYF. DNA of the CDR3: TGTGCCAGCAGCTTGAGGAGTACGAGCACCATATATTTT. Full variable domain (rest looked up from reference TRBV5-6 and TRBJ1-3): DAGVTQSPTHLIKTRGQQVTLRCSPKSGHDTVSWYQQALGQGPQFIFQYYEEEERQRGNFPDRFSGHQFPNYSSELNVNALLLGDSALYLCASSLRSTSTIYFGEGSWLTVV.

The V call is TRBV23-1, the J call TRBJ2-1, with 8 bases fitting TRBD1. TRBV23-1 is labeled an ORF, and its function is uncertain. V lost 2 bases, J lost 0 bases, and 9 bases stayed unmatched. The CDR3 sequence is 18 residues long. This CDR3 reads CASSQPSDRGSSYNEQFF. CDR3 coding DNA: TGCGCCAGCAGTCAACCCTCAGACAGGGGAAGCTCCTACAATGAGCAGTTCTTC.

The gene calls are TRBV7-2 and TRBJ2-7, with a weak D call TRBD1 (5 bases). Per the germline V gene, CDR1 is SGHTA and CDR2 is FQGNSA. V was pared by 5 bases and J by 1 base, with 9 bases between. The CDR3 extends over 13 amino acids. The CDR3: CASSPDTSYEQYF. The CDR3, as DNA: TGTGCCAGCAGCCCGGACACGTCCTACGAGCAGTACTTC. The full variable domain, with the rest looked up from reference TRBV7-2 and TRBJ2-7, is GAGVSQSPSNKVTEKGKDVELRCDPISGHTALYWYRQSLGQGLEFLIYFQGNSAPDKSGLPSDRFSAERTGGSVSTLTIQRTQQEDSAVYLCASSPDTSYEQYFGPGTRLTVT.

The CDR3 spells CASSLAGTSGLNTGELFF. The CDR3 DNA is TGCGCCAGCAGCTTAGCGGGGACTAGCGGTCTGAACACCGGGGAGCTGTTTTTT. This chain connects TRBV5-1 to TRBJ2-2; TRBD2 agrees at 11 bases. CDR3 length equals 18 residues. Trimming removed 2 bases from V and 1 base from J; junction bases left unmatched: 7. CDR1 SGHRS and CDR2 YFSETQ come from the germline V gene.

In its sample, this clone was seen once. The V gene is TRBV2, the J gene TRBJ1-1, with a possible D match to TRBD1 (5 bases). Per the germline V gene, CDR1 is SNHLY and CDR2 is FYNNEI. Trimming removed 7 bases at V and 6 bases at J, with 18 bases between. The CDR3 has 14 residues. CDR3 loop: CASTRQGKLSEAFF. As DNA, the CDR3 is TGTGCCAGCACCAGGCAGGGTAAGCTCTCTGAAGCTTTCTTT.

CDR3 coding DNA: TGCGCCAGCAGCCAAGATAGGAGGACCGAGCAGTTCTTC. It is translated as CASSQDRRTEQFF. V usage is TRBV4-3 and J usage is TRBJ2-1, with D perhaps TRBD2 (5 bases). Germline CDR1 reads LGHNA; CDR2 reads YSLEER. V lost 0 bases and J 10 bases, leaving 10 bases between the germline ends. This CDR3 is built from 13 residues.

The J gene is TRBJ1-1, the V gene TRBV19; D may be TRBD1 (6 bases). The CDR3 totals 16 residues. Germline V gene sequence: CDR1 LNHDA, CDR2 SQIVND (reference sequence). The V end lost 3 bases, the J end lost 1 base, and 15 bases lay between the germline ends. The CDR3 sequence: CASSIGQFVGNTEAFF. The CDR3 region has the DNA TGTGCCAGTAGTATCGGACAGTTTGTAGGGAACACTGAAGCTTTCTTT.

The chain links TRBV19 to TRBJ2-3; D is possibly TRBD2 (6 bases). Germline V lookup: CDR1 LNHDA, CDR2 SQIVND (reference sequence). The CDR3 consists of 16 residues. V was clipped by 3 bases and J by 1 base, with 14 bases between them. The CDR3 DNA is TGTGCCAGTAGTATGTCACCTAGCGTAGGCACAGATACGCAGTATTTT. Translated, it gives CASSMSPSVGTDTQYF.

The chain has TRBV9 and TRBJ1-1, with 9 bases that match TRBD1. In germline, CDR1 is SGDLS, CDR2 YYNGEE. CDR3 length equals 15 residues. J was trimmed by 4 bases and V by 4 bases; bases with no gene match: 8. CDR3 region: CASSTQGAVVTEAFF. DNA of the CDR3: TGTGCCAGCAGCACACAGGGGGCGGTTGTCACTGAAGCTTTCTTT.

The V call is TRBV6-1, the J call TRBJ2-4; D unresolved. Germline V gives CDR1 MNHNS, CDR2 SASEGT. V was trimmed by 1 base and J by 2 bases, leaving 12 bases between them. This CDR3 spans 16 amino acids. The CDR3 protein is CASSEGEQSTKNIQYF. For the CDR3, the DNA is TGTGCCAGCAGTGAAGGAGAACAGAGTACCAAAAACATTCAGTACTTC.